The source of this T cell receptor beta chain is a study of OX40 agonist ivuxolimab in advanced cancers. The study's findings and limits: Which antigen the expanded peripheral T cells recognized is unknown. Nonresponders, in some cases, also had low normalized T-cell clonal expansion.

CDR3 length equals 15 residues. Germline V gene lookup returns CDR1 SGHNT and CDR2 YYREEE (reference sequence). V was clipped by 4 bases and J by 4 bases; unmatched bases: 8. Concerning this clone: Its cognate antigen is unknown.

Data came from immunoSEQ multiplex PCR; TCRdb stores just in-frame clones and leaves some out. The sample carries about 20,000 clones, approximately 87% recorded once. V is TRBV5-4 and J is TRBJ2-7, with 10 bases aligning to TRBD2. The sequence came from an adult with an advanced solid tumor such as melanoma, head and neck, liver or kidney cancer. The sequencing here drew on CD4+ or CD8+ T cells sorted from blood, taken in a trial of the OX40 agonist ivuxolimab. The CDR3 here is CASSTRTSGIYEQYF. In DNA form, the CDR3 reads TGTGCCAGCAGCACAAGGACTAGCGGAATATACGAGCAGTACTTC.